One TCR beta chain is described in this entry. The data were obtained in a study of blood T cell repertoires in COVID-19. Study overall: COVID-19 samples from acute and convalescent phases originated in the United States, Italy and Spain. T cells, B-cell-depleted T cells, or PBMCs supplied cDNA or gDNA.

The ends were cut back, 0 bases at V and 4 bases at J, with 4 bases in the middle. The germline gives CDR1 KGHSH, CDR2 LQKENI. The CDR3 has 13 amino acids. Authors' processing steps: By means of reference gene primer amplification, nucleated cell counts were estimated. Data came from immunoSEQ multiplex PCR; TCRdb stores just in-frame clones and leaves some out. The V and J calls and clone size are taken from that table; D and trimming were inferred from the DNA. The sample carries under 95,000 clones, approximately 88% recorded once. V is TRBV18 and J is TRBJ1-3; D is undetermined. The sample was peripheral blood. The sequence was collected from a man in his 60s with acute or convalescent COVID-19. The chain's CDR3 is CASSPPEGNTIYF. The CDR3 DNA reads TGTGCCAGCTCACCACCAGAGGGAAACACCATATATTTT.